This T cell receptor beta chain was captured by sequencing in a study of beta chain features in type 1 diabetes. Regarding the study as a whole: For patients and controls alike, PCR might favor shorter templates to the same degree. Type 1 diabetes patients had moderately but significantly shorter TCRB CDR3s in all four CD4+ subsets.

The germline CDR1 and CDR2 sequences are SGDLS and YYNGEE. V was cut by 2 bases and J by 0 bases, with 11 bases left in between. The CDR3 covers 15 residues. Regarding this clone: Its antigen is unknown.

One heparinised draw of blood, averaging about 116 mL, came from each donor. Markers CD45RO/CCR7/CD25/CD127/CD95/CD27 served to sort CD4+ naive, central memory, regulatory and stem cell-like memory cells. The authors reverse transcribed all of the isolated RNA, so sequencing captured expressed TCRB transcripts. Method: immunoSEQ multiplex PCR; TCRdb's copy keeps in-frame clones and lacks some. The sample records over 500,000 clones, roughly a sixth being singletons. This receptor was obtained from a man in his late teens or twenties in good health. Sequenced material: naive CD4+ T cells from blood. The rearrangement joins TRBV9 to TRBJ1-2; D call uncertain. The CDR3 reads CASSVLTAPNYGYTF. CDR3 bases: TGTGCCAGCAGCGTCCTGACGGCCCCTAACTATGGCTACACCTTC. Full variable domain (rest looked up from reference TRBV9 and TRBJ1-2): DSGVTQTPKHLITATGQRVTLRCSPRSGDLSVYWYQQSLDQGLQFLIQYYNGEERAKGNILERFSAQQFPDLHSELNLSSLELGDSALYFCASSVLTAPNYGYTFGSGTRLTVV.